Below, one T cell receptor (beta chain) is given with its context. This entry comes from a study of blood T cell repertoires in COVID-19. The assay was immunoSEQ multiplex PCR, and TCRdb's table has in-frame clones only and misses some. The table has 80,000 or so clones, 91% seen once; the top ten hold about 2%. This CDR3 contains 14 residues. V lost 1 base and J lost 5; bases outside the gene matches: 1. Germline V gene data show CDR1 as SGHTA and CDR2 as FQGTGA. The source is a woman aged 45-65 years in a cohort sampled during active COVID-19. The chain links TRBV7-3 to TRBJ2-3; TRBD2 matches 9 bases. Sequencing was done on a sample of peripheral blood. The DNA of the CDR3 is TGTGCCAGCAGCTTAAGCGGGAGGGTAGATACGCAGTATTTT. It yields the protein CASSLSGRVDTQYF.